This T cell receptor (beta chain) was identified in a study of OX40 agonist ivuxolimab in advanced cancers. Across the study: An agonistic anti-OX40 (CD134) antibody, ivuxolimab, was used to treat the patients. From 23 to 79 years was the age range, with a mean of around 57 years, and approximately 84% were male.

V was pared by 4 bases and J by 3 bases, with 4 bases of the junction left unmatched. Germline V lookup: CDR1 SGHTA, CDR2 FQGTGA. The CDR3 is 15 residues long. Broader study findings: Circulating CD4+ and CD8+ T cells showed clonal expansion by week 6 at 0.1 to 3.0 mg/kg.

Of note for this clone: Its antigen is unidentified.

This table comes from immunoSEQ multiplex PCR, and its TCRdb copy is limited to in-frame clones, with some not included. The profile covers roughly 99,000 clones, with around 93% appearing a single time and about 1.2% taken by the ten largest. The genes are TRBV7-3 and TRBJ2-2, with 8 bases aligning to TRBD1. This clonotype originated in an adult with an advanced solid tumor such as melanoma, head and neck, liver or kidney cancer. Here the sequenced sample was CD4+ or CD8+ T cells sorted from blood, taken in a trial of the OX40 agonist ivuxolimab. For the CDR3, the DNA is TGTGCCAGCAGCTCCCGACAGGGGTACACCGGGGAGCTGTTTTTT. As protein: CASSSRQGYTGELFF.